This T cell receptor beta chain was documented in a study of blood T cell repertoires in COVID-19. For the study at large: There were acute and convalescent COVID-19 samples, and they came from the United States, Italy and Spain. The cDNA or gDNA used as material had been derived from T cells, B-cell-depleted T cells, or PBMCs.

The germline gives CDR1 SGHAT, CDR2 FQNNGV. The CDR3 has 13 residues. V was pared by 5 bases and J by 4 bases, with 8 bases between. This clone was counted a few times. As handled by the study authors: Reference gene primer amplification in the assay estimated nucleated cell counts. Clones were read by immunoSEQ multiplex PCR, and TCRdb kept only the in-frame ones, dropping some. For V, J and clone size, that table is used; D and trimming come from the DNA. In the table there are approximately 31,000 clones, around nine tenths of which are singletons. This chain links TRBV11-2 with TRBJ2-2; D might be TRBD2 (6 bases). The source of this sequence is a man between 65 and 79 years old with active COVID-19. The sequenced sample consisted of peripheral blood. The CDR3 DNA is TGTGCCAGCAGCATGACTAGCACCGGGGAGCTGTTTTTT. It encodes CASSMTSTGELFF.